This T cell receptor (beta chain) comes out of a study of T cell changes during pregnancy in multiple sclerosis. Repertoires were generated with immunoSEQ multiplex PCR, while TCRdb's copy carries only in-frame clones and drops some. In the table there are 50,000 to 65,000 clones, 93% of which are singletons. The CDR3 is made up of 12 amino acids. The V end was cut by 7 bases, the J end by 7 bases, with 11 bases between. Looked up from germline, CDR1 is LNHDA and CDR2 is SQIVND (reference sequence). The source material was CD8+ T cells from peripheral blood mononuclear cells, sampled in the second trimester of pregnancy. J is TRBJ1-5 and V is TRBV19; weak D call: TRBD1 (6 bases). This TCR derives from a female donor with multiple sclerosis, enrolled in a pregnancy study. Written as DNA, the CDR3 is TGTGCCAGTACCCTAGGGGGACAGCCCCAGCATTTT. It specifies CASTLGGQPQHF.